These T cell receptor beta chains were read from a single sample in a study of shared clonotypes between healthy human individuals. Libraries were prepared by immunoSEQ multiplex PCR; TCRdb keeps only in-frame clonotypes and omits some of them. The sample has fewer than 850,000 clones, 80% to 95% seen once. The material sequenced was memory CD8+ T cells from PBMCs. The receptor source for this set is a man between 18 and 29 years old in good health. Some clones in this sample may be carry-over from other donors' samples. Each CDR3 is given with its conserved first and last residue. The order of the fields is CDR3 protein, CDR3 DNA, V gene, J gene, D gene, clone size, CDR3 length. The D gene is left open where the match is weak. The size entry is marked missing in some rows and otherwise reads once, few, many or a size class.

CSVEGLAVPIHSTDTQYF	TGCAGCGTTGAGGGACTAGCGGTCCCAATCCATAGCACAGATACGCAGTATTTT	TRBV29-1	TRBJ2-3	TRBD2	NA	18
CSVAGGGEQYF	TGCAGCGTTGCGGGGGGAGGCGAGCAGTACTTC	TRBV29-1	TRBJ2-7	TRBD2	NA	11
CASSPDDSYEQYF	TGTGCCAGCTCACCAGACGACAGCTACGAGCAGTACTTC	TRBV18	TRBJ2-7	NA	NA	13
CASSLERGTSGMFSDTQYF	TGTGCCAGCAGCTTAGAACGCGGGACTAGCGGGATGTTCTCAGATACGCAGTATTTT	TRBV7-9	TRBJ2-3	TRBD2	NA	19
CASSLSLVHEQFF	TGTGCCAGCAGCTTAAGCCTAGTCCATGAGCAGTTCTTC	TRBV7-6	TRBJ2-1	NA	NA	13
CAWSNPYSYEQYF	TGTGCCTGGAGTAACCCCTACAGCTACGAGCAGTACTTC	TRBV30	TRBJ2-7	NA	NA	13
CASSLELTGELFF	TGTGCCAGCAGCTTGGAACTCACCGGGGAGCTGTTTTTT	TRBV5-6	TRBJ2-2	NA	NA	13
CAWSVGGRGTEAFF	TGTGCCTGGAGTGTAGGAGGGAGGGGGACTGAAGCTTTCTTT	TRBV30	TRBJ1-1	NA	few	14
CASDPGGGRGDNEQFF	TGTGCCAGCGACCCCGGGGGGGGAAGGGGAGATAATGAGCAGTTCTTC	TRBV9	TRBJ2-1	TRBD2	NA	16
CASSPRSRGYEQYF	TGTGCCAGCAGCCCTAGGAGCAGGGGCTACGAGCAGTACTTC	TRBV27	TRBJ2-7	NA	NA	14
CASSLGWTGPVSGANVLTF	TGCGCCAGCAGCTTGGGATGGACAGGGCCCGTCTCTGGGGCCAACGTCCTGACTTTC	TRBV5-1	TRBJ2-6	TRBD1	NA	19
CASSFAGPGELFF	TGTGCCAGCAGTTTTGCGGGGCCCGGGGAGCTGTTTTTT	TRBV27	TRBJ2-2	NA	NA	13
CASSQGGEGDEKLFF	TGTGCCAGCAGCCAAGGCGGGGAAGGGGATGAAAAACTGTTTTTT	TRBV4-2	TRBJ1-4	NA	few	15
CASSHSEQVHPGELFF	TGTGCCAGCAGCCATTCTGAACAGGTCCACCCCGGGGAGCTGTTTTTT	TRBV7-9	TRBJ2-2	NA	few	16
CASSLRRELGGELFF	TGTGCCAGCAGCTTACGGCGGGAGTTGGGCGGGGAGCTGTTTTTT	TRBV13	TRBJ2-2	TRBD2	NA	15
CASSYSISEMNTEAFF	TGTGCCAGCAGTTACTCGATTTCAGAAATGAACACTGAAGCTTTCTTT	TRBV6-5	TRBJ1-1	NA	NA	16
CASSLPGYNEQFF	TGTGCCAGCAGTTTACCGGGTTACAATGAGCAGTTCTTC	TRBV27	TRBJ2-1	NA	NA	13
CASSQFRGSRQFF	TGCGCCAGCAGCCAATTCCGGGGGAGTCGGCAGTTCTTC	TRBV4-3	TRBJ2-1	NA	NA	13
CSVYMGGELFF	TGCAGCGTCTACATGGGGGGGGAGCTGTTTTTT	TRBV29-1	TRBJ2-2	NA	NA	11
CASSLVPSGGYNEQFF	TGTGCCAGCAGCTTAGTCCCTAGCGGGGGATACAATGAGCAGTTCTTC	TRBV11-2	TRBJ2-1	TRBD2	NA	16